Described below is a single T cell receptor beta chain sequence and its context. Its target is unknown. The length of the CDR3 is 17 residues. Germline V CDR1 and CDR2: LGHDT, YNNKEL (reference sequence). These data are taken from a study of monozygotic twins with inflammatory bowel disease. Study-wide results and limits: Other individuals had fewer clonotypes in common with IBD patients than with healthy twins, especially with disease activity.

For each CDR3 protein, TCRdb gives one entry from its re-call of the 5' RACE reads, without DNA. The sample has hundreds of thousands of distinct CDR3 sequences. Sequencing was performed on blood. This receptor was identified in a human donor with ulcerative colitis or Crohn's disease, or a healthy co-twin of an affected twin (not recorded which). V is TRBV3-1 and J is TRBJ1-1; TCRdb picks TRBD1, but there is no DNA to check that call. This CDR3 reads CASSGRFTGMGKVDAFF.